One and the same sample provided the 21 T cell receptor beta chains below, sequenced in a study of blood T cells in healthy people across ages. For the second PCR, which ran for roughly 7 to 11 cycles, a sample-barcoded 5' primer and a J-beta primer mix were used. Using its own MiXCR run on the 5' RACE reads, TCRdb lists one record per CDR3 protein. The data show hundreds of thousands of distinct CDR3 sequences, approximately 50% seen once. What was sequenced was blood. Receptors originate from a man between 60 and 75 years old in good health.

This chain connects TRBV7-9 to TRBJ1-2; D is perhaps TRBD1 (6 bases). V lost 4 bases to trimming and J lost 4 bases, with 19 bases between them. Germline lookup yields CDR1 SEHNR and CDR2 FQNEAQ (reference sequence). The CDR3 has 16 amino acids. The CDR3 protein is CASSSPLGAFGYGYTF. The CDR3 DNA is TGTGCCAGCAGCTCCCCTTTGGGGGCCTTTGGCTATGGCTACACCTTC.

The genes are TRBV5-1 and TRBJ2-7; D not certain. From germline, CDR1 is SGHRS and CDR2 YFSETQ. The CDR3 is made up of 14 amino acids. Deletions cut 3 bases from V and 2 bases from J, with 12 bases between. DNA for the CDR3: TGCGCCAGCAGCTCGGCAGTACGAGCCTACGAGCAGTACTTC. Its protein product is CASSSAVRAYEQYF.

This chain connects TRBV2 to TRBJ2-5; 12 bases match TRBD2. Germline V CDR1 and CDR2: SNHLY, FYNNEI. This CDR3 contains 13 residues. The ends lost 7 bases at V and 5 bases at J; junction bases unmatched: 2. Written as DNA, the CDR3 is TGTGCCAGCAACGGACTAGCGGGGGAGACCCAGTACTTC. Amino acids: CASNGLAGETQYF.

The sample holds a few counts of this clonotype. The genes are TRBV20-1 and TRBJ2-4, with TRBD1 matching over 10 bases. CDR1 and CDR2 (germline): DFQATT, SNEGSKA (reference sequence). The ends lost 2 bases at V and 8 bases at J; junction bases unmatched: 9. There are 15 residues in the CDR3. The CDR3: CSARPIGTGVDIQYF. The DNA for the CDR3 is TGCAGTGCTAGACCTATTGGGACAGGGGTAGACATTCAGTACTTC.

The rearrangement joins TRBV11-2 to TRBJ2-7; D is possibly TRBD1 (6 bases). CDR3 size: 14 residues. Trimming shortened V by 2 bases and J by 3 bases, and 11 bases separated the two germline ends. Germline V gene sequence: CDR1 SGHAT, CDR2 FQNNGV. The CDR3 region is CASSLNTQGYEQYF. The CDR3 DNA sequence: TGTGCCAGCAGCTTAAACACACAGGGCTACGAGCAGTACTTC.

The V call is TRBV20-1, the J call TRBJ1-2; a possible D gene is TRBD1 (5 bases). Per the germline V gene, CDR1 is DFQATT and CDR2 is SNEGSKA (reference sequence). Trimming took off 7 bases at V and 2 bases at J, with 11 bases between the two ends. The CDR3 sequence is 12 residues long. This chain's CDR3 is CSVLTANYGYTF. DNA for the CDR3: TGCAGTGTATTGACAGCGAACTATGGCTACACCTTC.

V and J are TRBV4-2 and TRBJ2-5; 8 bases fit TRBD2. The J segment lost 5 bases and the V segment lost 1 base, leaving 9 bases of the junction unmatched. This CDR3 contains 16 residues. The germline gives CDR1 LGHNA, CDR2 YNFKEQ. The chain's CDR3 is CASSQGGLTSVETQYF. The CDR3 nucleotides read TGTGCCAGCAGCCAAGGGGGTTTGACTAGCGTGGAGACCCAGTACTTC.

This clonotype was recorded a few times. The rearrangement joins TRBV20-1 to TRBJ2-1; perhaps TRBD2 as D (7 bases). The CDR3 sequence is 14 residues long. In germline, CDR1 is DFQATT, CDR2 SNEGSKA (reference sequence). V lost 6 bases, J lost 10 bases, and 22 bases lay in between. CDR3 nucleotide sequence: TGCAGTGCGGAGATGGGGGGGGCCGTAAGAGAGCAGTTCTTC. Its protein is CSAEMGGAVREQFF.

The V and J genes are TRBV5-1 and TRBJ2-1; D perhaps matches TRBD2 (6 bases). V lost 2 bases, J lost 0 bases, and 15 bases lay in between. In germline, CDR1 is SGHRS, CDR2 YFSETQ. The CDR3 has 17 residues. The CDR3 region has the DNA TGCGCCAGCAGCTTTGGCCAGGTGGGGGGCTCCTACAATGAGCAGTTCTTC. Translated, it gives CASSFGQVGGSYNEQFF.

This clonotype turned up a few times. This chain connects TRBV5-5 to TRBJ2-1; 9 nucleotides line up with TRBD1. After removal of 6 bases from V and 6 bases from J, the junction contained 10 bases not matched to a gene. CDR1 and CDR2 from the germline V gene are SGHKS and YYEKEE (reference sequence). The CDR3 runs to 15 residues. The CDR3, as DNA: TGTGCCAGCACCCCACAGGGGGCGAACCTCAATGAGCAGTTCTTC. Its protein product is CASTPQGANLNEQFF.

The chain combines TRBV29-1 with TRBJ1-6, with 8 nucleotides matching TRBD1. Germline trimming cut 3 bases from V and 9 bases from J; bases unmatched to any gene: 4. Germline loops: CDR1 SQVTM, CDR2 ANQGSEA. The CDR3 contains 13 residues. The CDR3 DNA follows: TGCAGCGTTGAGGTAACAGGGGGTTCACCCCTCCACTTT. Its protein product is CSVEVTGGSPLHF.

This clonotype was observed a handful of times. The chain joins TRBV7-2 to TRBJ2-4, with D perhaps given as TRBD1 or TRBD2 (5 bases each). Germline lookup yields CDR1 SGHTA and CDR2 FQGNSA. The CDR3 covers 17 residues. With 7 bases removed from V and 2 bases from J, the gap between germline ends came to 21 bases. CDR3 protein: CASTQGDSAGTKNIQYF. The CDR3, as DNA: TGTGCCAGCACCCAAGGGGATTCCGCCGGGACCAAAAACATTCAGTACTTC.

CDR3 in DNA: TGTGCCAGCAGCTTAGGACCGCAGGGGGAATACGAGCAGTACTTC. Translation: CASSLGPQGEYEQYF. The chain carries TRBV7-6 and TRBJ2-7, with 7 bases fitting TRBD1. The CDR3 loop spans 15 amino acids. The ends lost 1 base at V and 4 bases at J; junction bases unmatched: 7. Germline CDR1 is SGHVS and CDR2 is FNYEAQ.

The chain combines TRBV10-2 with TRBJ1-1; D remains unclear. The CDR3 loop spans 15 amino acids. Trimming took off 0 bases at V and 4 bases at J, with 12 bases between the two ends. In germline, CDR1 is WSHSY, CDR2 SAAADI. This CDR3 reads CASSESVEDGTEAFF. DNA for the CDR3: TGCGCCAGCAGTGAGTCGGTGGAGGACGGCACTGAAGCTTTCTTT.

The gene calls are TRBV2 and TRBJ2-5; 13 bases are shared with TRBD2. The trim removed 6 bases at V and 4 bases at J, leaving 8 bases unmatched. The CDR3 totals 16 residues. Germline V gene lookup returns CDR1 SNHLY and CDR2 FYNNEI. In nucleotides, the CDR3 is TGTGCCAGCAGCCTACGGACTAGCGGGGGAGGAGAGACCCAGTACTTC. It codes for CASSLRTSGGGETQYF.

This clonotype has more than one count but fewer than ten. CDR3 loop: CASARAEQETQYF. The CDR3 coding sequence is TGTGCTAGTGCTCGGGCAGAGCAAGAGACCCAGTACTTC. The chain combines TRBV12-5 with TRBJ2-5; D call uncertain. V was pared by 7 bases and J by 2 bases, with 11 bases between. The CDR3 has 13 residues. Germline loops: CDR1 LGHNT, CDR2 FRNRAP.

V and J are TRBV2 and TRBJ1-1; D unclear. CDR3 length equals 10 residues. V was cut by 4 bases and J by 8 bases, with 5 bases left in between. Germline V gene data show CDR1 as SNHLY and CDR2 as FYNNEI. CDR3 amino acids: CASSGPEAFF. Written as DNA, the CDR3 is TGTGCCAGCAGTGGGCCAGAAGCTTTCTTT. The full variable domain, with the rest looked up from reference TRBV2 and TRBJ1-1, is EPEVTQTPSHQVTQMGQEVILRCVPISNHLYFYWYRQILGQKVEFLVSFYNNEISEKSEIFDDQFSVERPDGSNFTLKIRSTKLEDSAMYFCASSGPEAFFGQGTRLTVV.

The rearrangement joins TRBV3-1 to TRBJ2-7; maybe TRBD2 (5 bases). The CDR3 extends over 13 amino acids. V lost 4 bases to trimming and J lost 3 bases, with 10 bases between them. The V gene's germline CDR1 is LGHDT and CDR2 YNNKEL (reference sequence). The CDR3 protein is CASSPSSSYEQYF. In nucleotides, the CDR3 is TGTGCCAGCAGCCCGTCTAGCAGCTACGAGCAGTACTTC.

This clonotype was counted a single time. The chain joins TRBV29-1 to TRBJ2-1, with 8 nucleotides matching TRBD1. The length of the CDR3 is 14 residues. The V gene end was trimmed by 6 bases and the J gene end by 1 base; junction bases not matched to a gene: 5. Germline-derived CDR1 and CDR2 are SQVTM and ANQGSEA. CDR3 in DNA: TGCAGCGTGAACAGGGGGATTTCCTACAATGAGCAGTTCTTC. It yields the protein CSVNRGISYNEQFF.

This clonotype was seen a few times. The rearrangement links TRBV2 to TRBJ2-1; 12 nucleotides match TRBD1. Germline CDR1 SNHLY, CDR2 FYNNEI. The V gene end was trimmed by 6 bases and the J gene end by 15 bases; junction bases not matched to a gene: 6. CDR3 length equals 12 residues. CDR3 sequence (DNA): TGTGCCAGCAGAGGGACAGGGGGCGCGTTGTTCTTC. This codes for CASRGTGGALFF.

The CDR3 reads CASSLWTTQETQYF. The CDR3 DNA follows: TGTGCCAGCAGCTTATGGACAACACAAGAGACCCAGTACTTC. V is TRBV7-9 and J is TRBJ2-5; the D gene is possibly TRBD1 (5 bases). This CDR3 has 14 amino acids. Looked up from germline, CDR1 is SEHNR and CDR2 is FQNEAQ (reference sequence). V gave up 2 bases and J gave up 2 bases, with 9 bases separating them.